This T cell receptor beta chain appears in the sequencing data of a study of cytomegalovirus exposure and HLA in healthy donors. Whole-study findings and limits: The study flagged around 150 TCR beta chains as cytomegalovirus-associated. The availability of immune exposure information extended only to CMV serostatus.

A multiplex PCR was run with 60 Vbeta primers and 13 Jbeta primers. The data were produced by immunoSEQ multiplex PCR, yet TCRdb's version contains in-frame clones alone and is incomplete. The sample lists 110,000 or so clones, about 78% occurring once. The CDR3 sequence is 14 residues long. Germline loops: CDR1 MNHEY, CDR2 SMNVEV (reference sequence). V was cut by 2 bases and J by 5 bases, with 9 bases left in between. In the case of this clone: Its antigen is still unknown.

The receptor comes from a man aged 25-45 years in good health and CMV-seronegative. The chain couples TRBV27 to TRBJ2-2; tentatively, D is TRBD1 (5 bases). Material: PBMCs. CDR3 amino acids: CASSLAKGTGELFF. CDR3 DNA: TGTGCCAGCAGTTTAGCGAAGGGGACCGGGGAGCTGTTTTTT.